The 7 T cell receptor beta chains reported below all come from one sample, sequenced in a study of blood T cell repertoires in COVID-19. The method was immunoSEQ multiplex PCR; TCRdb's version includes in-frame clones alone and lacks a portion of them. The sample carries about 100,000 clones, 92% recorded once. Sequenced material: peripheral blood. Receptors were obtained from an older man with acute or convalescent COVID-19.

V usage is TRBV6-5 and J usage is TRBJ2-7; maybe TRBD1 (6 bases). V was cut by 6 bases and J by 2 bases, with 8 bases left in between. The CDR3 loop spans 12 amino acids. The V gene's germline CDR1 is MNHEY and CDR2 SVGAGI. The CDR3 is CASRDSAYEQYF. The CDR3 coding sequence is TGTGCCAGCAGGGACAGCGCCTACGAGCAGTACTTC.

For this clone: One end of the junction varies from germline; a read error may be responsible. The chain is built from TRBV3-1 (or the pseudogene TRBV3-2) and TRBJ1-5; 8 bases map to TRBD1. The CDR3 contains 15 residues. Germline assignment: CDR1 LGHDT and CDR2 YNNKEL (reference sequence). The CDR3, as DNA: TGTGCCAGCAGCCAAGGAGGGACAGGCAAGCAGCCCCAGCATTTT. This gives the protein CASSQGGTGKQPQHF.

The genes are TRBV23-1 and TRBJ2-7; TRBD1 agrees at 7 bases. TRBV23-1 is an ORF, and what it does is uncertain. After removal of 1 base from V and 2 bases from J, the junction contained 11 bases not matched to a gene. The CDR3 sequence is 17 residues long. The CDR3: CASSQFSRQGVPYEQYF. In DNA form, the CDR3 reads TGCGCCAGCAGTCAATTCTCCAGGCAGGGGGTTCCCTACGAGCAGTACTTC.

The rearrangement uses TRBV29-1 and TRBJ2-5, with 12 bases aligning to TRBD2. The CDR3 runs 14 residues. Germline lookup yields CDR1 SQVTM and CDR2 ANQGSEA. V was pared by 2 bases and J by 5 bases, with 3 bases of the junction left unmatched. The DNA of the CDR3 is TGCAGCGTTGAACTAGCGGGAGGGGTTGAGACCCAGTACTTC. Translation gives CSVELAGGVETQYF. Looking up the rest from reference TRBV29-1 and TRBJ2-5 gives the full variable domain: SAVISQKPSRDICQRGTSLTIQCQVDSQVTMMFWYRQQPGQSLTLIATANQGSEATYESGFVIDKFPISRPNLTFSTLTVSNMSPEDSSIYLCSVELAGGVETQYFGPGTRLLVL.

The chain carries TRBV13 and TRBJ2-7, with 7 bases lining up with TRBD2. Per germline, CDR1 PRHDT and CDR2 FYEKMQ (reference sequence). There are 16 residues in the CDR3. Trimming cost V 4 bases and J 0 bases; bases outside gene matches: 9. CDR3: CASSSSGLPSSYEQYF. The DNA of the CDR3 is TGTGCCAGCAGCTCATCGGGACTACCGAGCTCCTACGAGCAGTACTTC.

The V and J genes are TRBV2 and TRBJ2-1; 8 nucleotides match TRBD2. The germline V gene has CDR1 SNHLY and CDR2 FYNNEI. With 5 bases clipped from V and 5 bases from J, the junction kept 23 bases outside the gene matches. CDR3 length: 20 residues. CDR3 bases: TGTGCCAGCAGTCTAACGCCCTCCTCCCCCAGACTAGCGAGAAACAATGAGCAGTTCTTC. Its translation is CASSLTPSSPRLARNNEQFF.

The CDR3 region is CASSFPGSGAYEQYF. The CDR3 DNA sequence: TGTGCCAGCAGCTTCCCCGGTAGCGGAGCCTACGAGCAGTACTTC. The chain combines TRBV7-2 with TRBJ2-7; tentative D call: TRBD2 (6 bases). The CDR3 spans 15 residues. The germline V and J ends were trimmed by 3 bases and 2 bases, with 14 bases remaining between them. The germline CDR1 and CDR2 sequences are SGHTA and FQGNSA.